This T cell receptor beta chain was documented in a study of molecular identifiers for immune sequencing clone quantification. The study, taken as a whole, reports: Spike-in Jurkat TCR RNA from a single cell reportedly registered among roughly 1.1 million naive cells.

Libraries of bulk TCR were made by previously described methods (with listed TCR primers). Via MiXCR, TCRdb re-called the PCR reads, giving one row per CDR3 protein. The top ten hold 0.7% to 0.95% of the sample, which has about 510,000 distinct CDR3 sequences, about a fifth seen once. This clonotype was detected only a few times. Its antigen is still unknown. V was pared by 5 bases and J by 5 bases, with 9 bases of the junction left unmatched. Germline CDR1 SGHVS, CDR2 FNYEAQ. CDR3 size: 15 residues. The sequence derives from a human donor in good health. Some libraries in this study had Jurkat cell RNA spiked in. Sequences were obtained from naive CD8+ T cells from blood, with Jurkat cell RNA spiked in. As for subset: FACS-sorted CD8+CD4-CCR7+CD45RA+ naive T cells. The V and J genes are TRBV7-6 and TRBJ2-5, with TRBD2 matching over 9 bases. The CDR3 DNA is TGTGCCAGCAGCGCGGTTAGCGGGAGTGGGGAGACCCAGTACTTC. This encodes CASSAVSGSGETQYF.